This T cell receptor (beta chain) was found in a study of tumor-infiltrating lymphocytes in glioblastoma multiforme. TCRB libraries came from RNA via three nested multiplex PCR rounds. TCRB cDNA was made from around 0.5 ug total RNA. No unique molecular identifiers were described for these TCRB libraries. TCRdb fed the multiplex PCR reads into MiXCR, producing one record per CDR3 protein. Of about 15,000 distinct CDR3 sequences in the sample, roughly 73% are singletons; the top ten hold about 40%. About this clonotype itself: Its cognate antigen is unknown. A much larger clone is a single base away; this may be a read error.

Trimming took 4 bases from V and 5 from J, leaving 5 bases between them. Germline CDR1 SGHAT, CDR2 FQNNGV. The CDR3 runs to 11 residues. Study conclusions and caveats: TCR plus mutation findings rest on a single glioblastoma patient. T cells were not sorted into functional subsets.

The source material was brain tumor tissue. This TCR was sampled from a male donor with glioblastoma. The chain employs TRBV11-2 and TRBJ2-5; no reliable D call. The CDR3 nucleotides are TGTGCCAGCAGCTCCATGGAGACCCAGTACTTC. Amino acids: CASSSMETQYF.